Listed below are T cell receptor beta chains from one sample, sequenced in a study of blood T cell repertoires in COVID-19. The data were produced by immunoSEQ multiplex PCR, yet TCRdb's version contains in-frame clones alone and is incomplete. The sample contains about 430,000 clones, over 75% of which appear only once. Sequenced sample: PBMCs or T cells enriched from blood (not recorded which). These receptors came from a woman younger than 35 who had been exposed to COVID-19. Each CDR3 is given with its conserved first and last residue. A D gene is named only where the DNA matches it firmly.

. | TRBV28 | CASSFLTQAAYEQYF
. | TRBV19 | CASSILADSYNEQFF
. | TRBV5-1 | CASSLLSNTEAFF
. | TRBV6-5 | CASSYGASYEQYF
. | TRBV28 | CASSLEGNLQETQYF
. | TRBV6-1 | CASKPGEGYGYTF
. | TRBV28 | CASSFGGRGNSPLHF
. | TRBV3-1/TRBV3-2 | CASVDSGITDTQYF
TRBD1 | TRBV6-5 | CASSYGDSFQETQYF
. | TRBV12-3/TRBV12-4 | CASSFDYLREQYF
TRBD1 | TRBV18 | CASSQQGPQAGELFF
TRBD1 | TRBV6-1 | CASSEDRGWQPQHF
TRBD2 | TRBV10-2 | CASSVVAGAYEQYF
TRBD1 | TRBV7-9 | CASSALIEDRGLEQYF
. | TRBV5-1 | CASSLVPRETQYF
. | TRBV5-1 | CASSPDRATNEKLFF
. | TRBV18 | CASSPGQTSSYNSPLHF
. | TRBV19 | CASSIGDMAQPQHF
TRBD1 | TRBV2 | CASNRQGLGDQPQHF
. | TRBV20-1 | CSARDLREQFF
. | TRBV3-1/TRBV3-2 | CASSQSATNEKLFF
TRBD1 | TRBV27 | CASSQGASYNEQFF
TRBD2 | TRBV5-6 | CASSLGTSGSPYEQYF
TRBD2 | TRBV19 | CASSWGTSYNEQFF
TRBD1 | TRBV7-8 | CASSTGASSGNTIYF
TRBD1 | TRBV28 | CASIPPGGNGYTF
TRBD1 | TRBV28 | CASSLRTGGINEKLFF
TRBD2 | TRBV4-2 | CASSPDLAGTRQETQYF
. | TRBV6-2/TRBV6-3 | CASSRGQGNYGYTF
. | TRBV27 | CASGAGAHSGNTIYF
. | TRBV7-9 | CASSLGAGNFRHQPQHF
TRBD1 | TRBV13 | CASSFLQGASEQFF
. | TRBV10-1 | CASSEMGGTEAFF
. | TRBV21-1 | CASSRCLTSGGYNEQFF
TRBD1 | TRBV6-2/TRBV6-3 | CASSYAAGQGIGTDTQYF
TRBD1 | TRBV28 | CASSFYRGSNYGYTF
. | TRBV11-2 | CASSLVVASEQYF
TRBD1 | TRBV28 | CASRTGANYGYTF
TRBD1 | TRBV6-5 | CASRPRQGSNYGYTF
TRBD1 | TRBV5-1 | CASSLETGFGYTF
TRBD1 | TRBV9 | CASSVAGGVYGYTF
TRBD2 | TRBV5-1 | CASSLLILAGDTGELFF
. | TRBV18 | CASSPLKGAKNIQYF
TRBD2 | TRBV9 | CASSVASGTSGRSGNEQFF
TRBD1 | TRBV2 | CASKAGTAYGYTF
. | TRBV7-2 | CASSLLSGVNEKLFF
. | TRBV7-8 | CASSPDRIVIGPQHF
TRBD1 | TRBV3-1/TRBV3-2 | CASSQGTGDLMNTEAFF